This T cell receptor beta chain was sequenced in a study of molecular identifiers for immune sequencing clone quantification (dated by TCRdb to about 2018). With regard to the full study: For a replicate experiment, RNA from roughly 18,000 or 92,000 naive CD8 T cells was divided into five aliquots, and four of the five aliquots were sequenced. The study was a methods study using CD8 T cells to benchmark molecular-identifier clustering-based TCR repertoire sequencing (MIDCIRS) and TCR RNA copy counting. General study outcomes and caveats: The sizes of highly expanded clones could end up underestimated when identical TCR molecules share a barcode. Spiked-in Jurkat TCR RNA equal to a single cell's worth was reported to be detectable even within one million naive CD8 T cells. Without barcode sub-clustering, chimeric consensus sequences inflated TCR diversity; chimeras reached as high as 47%. In CMV-specific effector cells, clones with more than 20 RNA copies contained over 98% of molecules, whereas in naive cells such clones contained under 1% of molecules. Modeling gave 3 to 3.5 recovered TCR RNA copies per cell versus 7.5 to 10 by digital PCR, implying roughly 30% capture efficiency. The naive libraries included spiked-in Jurkat TCR RNA (fewer than 11 copies' worth), and this Jurkat TCR RNA is not part of the donor repertoire.

The CDR3 numbers 16 residues from cysteine through phenylalanine. The read is trimmed to its CDR3 DNA, 48 bases read in frame from base 1. CDR1 and CDR2 are drawn from the germline V gene: SGHVS, FQNEAQ. About this clonotype: Its antigen is unknown. Its ends do not fully match the called genes, so a read error is possible.

Naive CD8 T cell libraries were made from about 21,000 to 970,000 sorted cells using 10%, 30% or 50% of purified RNA. Naive CD8 T cells, defined as CD8+CD4-CCR7+CD45RA+, were FACS-sorted into RLT Plus buffer on a BD FACSAria II. To test detection sensitivity, Jurkat RNA equal to some 11 TCR copies was added to samples of roughly 19,000-1,100,000 naive CD8 T cells. Enrichment of CD8 T cells was done with RosetteSep CD8+ T Cell Enrichment Cocktail plus Ficoll-Paque, and ACK red cell lysis came afterward. The protocol used for the library was PCR. Reads for this sample came from an Illumina HiSeq 4000. Bulk TCR libraries were prepared as previously described, using TCR primers listed in Table S5. Total RNA was purified with the Qiagen AllPrep DNA/RNA kit. Before any analysis, reads coming from multiple sequencing runs of the same library were combined into one pool. Per the source publication's procedure: Only reads with exact TCR constant sequence were kept, trimmed to 150 nt, and grouped by their 12-nt molecular barcodes. Within each barcode group, reads were sub-clustered at a 15% Levenshtein threshold, and quality-weighted consensus sequences were built per RNA molecule. Non-functional sequences were discarded, and so were lower-count sequences lying one edit away from another sequence. On the basis of fitting two negative binomial distributions, barcode sub-clusters with fewer than 20% of the maximum read count were discarded. TCRdb cleaned the public reads at Q25 with fastp, built clones with MiXCR and kept in-frame beta chains. Every CDR3 protein is listed once, alongside the most common genes and DNA of its rows. The V and J calls and clone size come from TCRdb's table, not from the authors' own analysis. In this sample the table shows 9,500 to 15,000 distinct CDR3 sequences, approximately 18% of which occur a single time. Approximately 1.5% of the sample is taken by the ten largest.

The rearrangement combines TRBV7-8 with TRBJ2-3; 12 of the junction bases match TRBD2. Sequencing input: naive CD8+ T cells from blood, with Jurkat cell RNA spiked in. Interpreted using the paper, the cell subset or site label stands for: FACS-sorted CD8+CD4-CCR7+CD45RA+ naive T cells. This receptor was identified in a human donor in good health. Some libraries in this study had Jurkat cell RNA spiked in. The CDR3: CASSPLAGGSTGTQYF. The DNA sequence is given as TGTGCCAGCAGCCCGCTAGCGGGAGGGTCCACAGGTACGCAGTATTTT.